Shown below are 21 T cell receptor beta chains from a single sample sequenced in a study of shared clonotypes between healthy human individuals. Naivety among CD8 cells was defined by CD45RO negativity and positive CCR7 selection, thereby excluding terminally differentiated effector memory CD45RA+ cells. TCRdb's copy holds only in-frame clones and misses some; the assay was immunoSEQ multiplex PCR. The table lists around 1.9 million clones, around 93% of them singletons. The sequencing input was naive CD8+ T cells from PBMCs. These receptors all come from a young man in good health. Some clones in this sample may be carry-over from other donors' samples.

This chain uses TRBV27 with TRBJ2-5; unclear D gene. The CDR3 covers 13 residues. Trimming removed 3 bases at V and 3 bases at J, with 8 bases between. Germline V gene data show CDR1 as MNHEY and CDR2 as SMNVEV (reference sequence). The CDR3 region has the DNA TGTGCCAGCAGTTTTGTCCCCAAAGAGACCCAGTACTTC. This translates into CASSFVPKETQYF.

The chain joins TRBV28 to TRBJ1-5; tentative D call: TRBD1 (6 bases). Trimming cost V 5 bases and J 2 bases, with 13 bases left between them. Germline V gives CDR1 MDHEN, CDR2 SYDVKM. The CDR3 covers 15 residues. The CDR3, as DNA: TGTGCCAGCAGTCCGCGGGGGCCGGGCAATCAGCCCCAGCATTTT. It codes for CASSPRGPGNQPQHF. The entire variable domain, with the rest obtained from reference TRBV28 and TRBJ1-5, is as follows: DVKVTQSSRYLVKRTGEKVFLECVQDMDHENMFWYRQDPGLGLRLIYFSYDVKMKEKGDIPEGYSVSREKKERFSLILESASTNQTSMYLCASSPRGPGNQPQHFGDGTRLSIL.

The genes are TRBV27 and TRBJ2-1; TRBD2 matches 13 bases. Germline CDR1 is MNHEY and CDR2 is SMNVEV (reference sequence). This CDR3 is 17 amino acids long. V dropped 6 bases and J dropped 7; count of bases not matched to a gene: 12. CDR3 coding DNA: TGTGCCAGCAGAAGAACCCCGGGACTAGCGGGATTAAATGAGCAGTTCTTC. Translated: CASRRTPGLAGLNEQFF.

The gene calls are TRBV9 and TRBJ2-7, with 11 bases that match TRBD2. V lost 4 bases, J lost 4 bases, and 7 bases stayed unmatched. The CDR3 covers 15 residues. Germline-derived CDR1 and CDR2 are SGDLS and YYNGEE. The CDR3 reads CASSQGTSGGYEQYF. The CDR3 DNA is TGTGCCAGCAGCCAGGGGACTAGCGGAGGGTACGAGCAGTACTTC. The complete variable domain, with remaining parts taken from reference TRBV9 and TRBJ2-7, reads DSGVTQTPKHLITATGQRVTLRCSPRSGDLSVYWYQQSLDQGLQFLIQYYNGEERAKGNILERFSAQQFPDLHSELNLSSLELGDSALYFCASSQGTSGGYEQYFGPGTRLTVT.

On this clone: The same CDR3 is also encoded by other DNA sequences in this sample. The V call is TRBV7-9, the J call TRBJ1-2; D unresolved. Trimming pared 1 base from V and 8 bases from J, leaving 8 bases between. CDR3 length: 12 residues. Germline V lookup: CDR1 SEHNR, CDR2 FQNEAQ (reference sequence). CDR3 in amino acids: CASSLGTGGYTF. CDR3 in DNA: TGTGCCAGCAGCTTAGGCACCGGGGGCTACACCTTC.

This chain connects TRBV11-2 to TRBJ2-1, with 7 positions matching TRBD1. Germline CDR1 reads SGHAT; CDR2 reads FQNNGV. The junction had 8 bases not matched to a gene; V was cut back by 4 bases and J by 2 bases. This CDR3 comprises 16 residues. CDR3 region: CASSSRDSRPYNEQFF. The DNA of the CDR3 is TGTGCCAGCAGCTCCCGGGACAGTCGCCCCTACAATGAGCAGTTCTTC.

The chain carries TRBV13 and TRBJ2-1; D is undetermined. The germline CDR1 and CDR2 sequences are PRHDT and FYEKMQ (reference sequence). V was pared by 5 bases and J by 9 bases, with 20 bases between. The length of the CDR3 is 15 residues. The CDR3 reads CASSPRGLAVAEQFF. Here the CDR3 DNA reads TGTGCCAGCAGCCCCCGAGGTTTGGCTGTCGCTGAGCAGTTCTTC. Full variable domain (missing parts from reference TRBV13 and TRBJ2-1): AAGVIQSPRHLIKEKRETATLKCYPIPRHDTVYWYQQGPGQDPQFLISFYEKMQSDKGSIPDRFSAQQFSDYHSELNMSSLELGDSALYFCASSPRGLAVAEQFFGPGTRLTVL.

A few counts support this clone. The chain has TRBV19 and TRBJ2-1, with unresolved D. This CDR3 is 14 amino acids long. Trimming pared 5 bases from V and 3 bases from J, leaving 11 bases between. Germline V gene sequence: CDR1 LNHDA, CDR2 SQIVND (reference sequence). The CDR3 DNA reads as TGTGCCAGTAGTTACATGGACGGCTACAATGAGCAGTTCTTC. Amino acid sequence: CASSYMDGYNEQFF.

The chain couples TRBV27 to TRBJ1-1; TRBD1 aligns across 9 bases. Germline values: CDR1 MNHEY, CDR2 SMNVEV (reference sequence). CDR3 length: 15 amino acids. After removal of 4 bases from V and 0 bases from J, the junction contained 3 bases not matched to a gene. CDR3 in DNA: TGTGCCAGCAGTTCCGGACAGGGGCTGAACACTGAAGCTTTCTTT. It codes for CASSSGQGLNTEAFF.

The rearrangement joins TRBV6-6 to TRBJ1-1; D might be TRBD1 (5 bases). Germline V gene sequence: CDR1 MNHNY, CDR2 SVGAGI (reference sequence). The germline V and J ends were trimmed by 2 bases and 4 bases, with 17 bases remaining between them. The CDR3 totals 16 residues. This chain's CDR3 is CASSYDRAGPPTEAFF. The DNA of the CDR3 is TGTGCCAGCAGTTACGATCGGGCAGGGCCCCCCACTGAAGCTTTCTTT.

This clone was seen just once. This rearrangement joins TRBV6-6 to TRBJ1-1; D is undetermined. V was shortened by 0 bases and J by 3 bases, with 11 bases between the two germline ends. The CDR3 length is 15 residues. In germline, CDR1 is MNHNY, CDR2 SVGAGI (reference sequence). The CDR3 sequence is CASSYSGPAYTEAFF. The CDR3, as DNA: TGTGCCAGCAGTTACTCCGGACCGGCATACACTGAAGCTTTCTTT.

The chain is built from TRBV19 and TRBJ1-2, with unresolved D. In germline, CDR1 is LNHDA, CDR2 SQIVND (reference sequence). The CDR3 has 15 amino acids. Trimming stripped 7 bases from V and 1 base from J, with 16 bases between. CDR3 sequence reads: CASITTHAINYGYTF. Here the CDR3 DNA reads TGTGCCAGTATCACAACGCACGCGATTAACTATGGCTACACCTTC.

The chain carries TRBV9 and TRBJ2-1, with 9 bases aligning to TRBD2. Trimming removed 3 bases from V and 8 bases from J; junction bases left unmatched: 12. CDR3 length equals 16 residues. CDR1 is SGDLS, CDR2 YYNGEE, per germline. The DNA for the CDR3 is TGTGCCAGCAGCGACGGGAGGTTAGCGGGAGTCCATGAGCAGTTCTTC. Protein sequence: CASSDGRLAGVHEQFF.

A few counts support this clone. The chain carries TRBV27 and TRBJ2-7; a weak D match, TRBD2 (7 bases). V lost 6 bases and J lost 6, with 15 bases in between. Per the germline V gene, CDR1 is MNHEY and CDR2 is SMNVEV (reference sequence). The CDR3 runs 13 residues. The CDR3 here is CASRLGGGGEQYF. The CDR3 nucleotides are TGTGCCAGCAGACTAGGGGGGGGCGGCGAGCAGTACTTC.

The chain couples TRBV6-1 to TRBJ1-4; D possibly corresponds to TRBD1 (5 bases). Germline loops: CDR1 MNHNS, CDR2 SASEGT. The CDR3 is 15 amino acids. V lost 5 bases to trimming and J lost 7 bases, with 17 bases between them. CDR3 region: CASSPHTGGVEKLFF. In DNA form, the CDR3 reads TGTGCCAGCAGTCCCCACACCGGAGGGGTTGAAAAACTGTTTTTT.

The chain is built from TRBV5-6 and TRBJ2-3; 14 bases map to TRBD2. Germline trimming cut 3 bases from V and 5 bases from J; bases unmatched to any gene: 5. Germline CDR1 and CDR2: SGHDT and YYEEEE. The CDR3 spans 16 residues. The CDR3 nucleotides read TGTGCCAGCAGCTGGGCGGGACTAGCGGGAGTAGATACGCAGTATTTT. Translation: CASSWAGLAGVDTQYF.

The chain is built from TRBV19 and TRBJ1-5, with 8 positions matching TRBD1. CDR1 LNHDA and CDR2 SQIVND come from the germline V gene (reference sequence). This CDR3 has 15 residues. The V and J ends lost 5 bases and 1 base, in that order; junction bases with no gene match: 4. Here the CDR3 DNA reads TGTGCCAGTAGTGTACAGGGGGTCAGCAATCAGCCCCAGCATTTT. Its protein is CASSVQGVSNQPQHF.

V gene TRBV9 combines with J gene TRBJ2-5, with D uncertain. The CDR3 consists of 15 residues. Trimming left V 0 bases short and J 0 bases short, with 9 bases between. Germline loops: CDR1 SGDLS, CDR2 YYNGEE. The DNA of the CDR3 is TGTGCCAGCAGCGTAGTTGGGAATCACCAAGAGACCCAGTACTTC. Residues: CASSVVGNHQETQYF.

V is TRBV9 and J is TRBJ1-2; D ambiguous. Deletions cut 3 bases from V and 6 bases from J, with 15 bases between. From germline, CDR1 is SGDLS and CDR2 YYNGEE. The CDR3 is made up of 14 amino acids. CDR3 sequence: CASSAPYFLDGYTF. The CDR3 bases are TGTGCCAGCAGCGCCCCATATTTTTTAGATGGCTACACCTTC.

The rearrangement links TRBV28 to TRBJ2-3; possible D gene TRBD1, 5 bases. Trimming stripped 6 bases from V and 8 bases from J, with 12 bases between. CDR3 length: 12 amino acids. CDR1 MDHEN and CDR2 SYDVKM come from the germline V gene. The CDR3 DNA follows: TGTGCCAGCAGGGGGCTGTCCGTTACGCAGTATTTT. Translation: CASRGLSVTQYF.

V usage is TRBV28 and J usage is TRBJ1-1; the D is unclear. Trimming cost V 3 bases and J 6 bases, with 8 bases left between them. The CDR3 consists of 12 residues. The germline V gene has CDR1 MDHEN and CDR2 SYDVKM. This CDR3 is CASSFGRAEAFF. DNA for the CDR3: TGTGCCAGCAGTTTCGGACGAGCTGAAGCTTTCTTT.